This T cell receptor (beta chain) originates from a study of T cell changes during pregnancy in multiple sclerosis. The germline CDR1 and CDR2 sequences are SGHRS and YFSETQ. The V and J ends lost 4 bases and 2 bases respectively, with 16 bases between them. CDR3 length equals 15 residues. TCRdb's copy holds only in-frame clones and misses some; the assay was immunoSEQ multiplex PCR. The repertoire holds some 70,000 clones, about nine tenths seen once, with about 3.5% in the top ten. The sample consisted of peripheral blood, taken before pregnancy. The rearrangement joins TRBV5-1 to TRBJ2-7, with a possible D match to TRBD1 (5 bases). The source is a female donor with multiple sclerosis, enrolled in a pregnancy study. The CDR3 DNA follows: TGCGCCAGCAGCCCCCAGGGTCCTGAAACCTACGAGCAGTACTTC. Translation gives CASSPQGPETYEQYF.